Following are 5 T cell receptor beta chains from one sample sequenced in a study of human T cells and chemical hapten exposure. Unique molecular identifiers were attached to individual cDNA molecules within the library. TCRdb used MiXCR to reprocess the reads, holding one entry per CDR3 protein. The sample lists more than 100,000 distinct CDR3 sequences, 8% to 9.5% occurring once. The starting material, unfractionated whole blood, was used for total RNA extraction. What was sequenced was whole blood. These receptors were taken from a human donor in good health. Some clones in this sample may be carry-over from other donors' samples.

The chain recombines TRBV2 with TRBJ1-4; D unclear. Trimming removed 3 bases at V and 5 bases at J, with 7 bases between. Germline lookup yields CDR1 SNHLY and CDR2 FYNNEI. CDR3 size: 13 residues. CDR3 bases: TGTGCCAGCAGTGATTGGGAAAATGAAAAACTGTTTTTT. Its translation is CASSDWENEKLFF.

The chain has TRBV4-2 and TRBJ2-3; 7 bases map to TRBD2. The V segment lost 1 base and the J segment 3 bases; nucleotides outside the gene matches: 13. The CDR3 extends over 18 amino acids. Germline V gene data show CDR1 as LGHNA and CDR2 as YNFKEQ. The CDR3 sequence: CASSQGFIAGFLTDTQYF. CDR3 bases: TGTGCCAGCAGCCAAGGGTTTATAGCGGGTTTCTTAACAGATACGCAGTATTTT.

This clonotype was observed a handful of times. The chain is built from TRBV18 and TRBJ2-7, with TRBD2 matching 10 bases. There are 15 residues in the CDR3. CDR1 and CDR2 from the germline V gene are KGHSH and LQKENI. Trimming at V came to 3 bases and at J to 1 base, leaving 3 bases not matched to a gene. The CDR3 DNA sequence: TGTGCCAGCTCACCGCCGGGACTAGCGTCCTACGAGCAGTACTTC. Its translation: CASSPPGLASYEQYF.

This clonotype was seen many times. The chain recombines TRBV12-3 or TRBV12-4 with TRBJ2-7, with 8 nucleotides matching TRBD1. CDR3 length equals 12 residues. Unmatched junction bases numbered 4, after V lost 8 bases and J lost 4 bases. CDR3 region: CASPDREYEQYF. The CDR3 region has the DNA TGTGCCAGCCCGGACAGGGAATACGAGCAGTACTTC.

This clonotype was counted a few times. Here the CDR3 reads CAISERWTGGETQYF. The CDR3 nucleotides are TGTGCCATCAGTGAGAGGTGGACAGGCGGAGAGACCCAGTACTTC. The chain uses TRBV10-3 and TRBJ2-5, with 7 bases identical to TRBD1. Germline lookup yields CDR1 ENHRY and CDR2 SYGVKD. The CDR3 sequence is 15 residues long. The V and J ends lost 2 bases and 4 bases, in that order; junction bases with no gene match: 7.